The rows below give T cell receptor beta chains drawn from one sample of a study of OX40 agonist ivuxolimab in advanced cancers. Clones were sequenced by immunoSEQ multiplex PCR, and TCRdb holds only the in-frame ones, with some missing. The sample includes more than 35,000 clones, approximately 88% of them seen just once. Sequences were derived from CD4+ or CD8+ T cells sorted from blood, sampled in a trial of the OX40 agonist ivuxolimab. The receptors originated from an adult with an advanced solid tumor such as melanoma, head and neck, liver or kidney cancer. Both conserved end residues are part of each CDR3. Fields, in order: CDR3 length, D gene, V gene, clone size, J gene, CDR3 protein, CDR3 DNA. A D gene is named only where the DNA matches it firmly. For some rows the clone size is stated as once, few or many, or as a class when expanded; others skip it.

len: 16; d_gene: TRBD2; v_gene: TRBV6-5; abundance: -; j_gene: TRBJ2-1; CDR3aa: CASSYPGLAGGNEQFF; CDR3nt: TGTGCCAGCAGTTACCCGGGACTAGCGGGAGGTAATGAGCAGTTCTTC
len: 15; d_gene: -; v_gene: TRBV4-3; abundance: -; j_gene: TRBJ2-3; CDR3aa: CASSQDPDSTDTQYF; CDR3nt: TGCGCCAGCAGCCAAGATCCCGACAGCACAGATACGCAGTATTTT
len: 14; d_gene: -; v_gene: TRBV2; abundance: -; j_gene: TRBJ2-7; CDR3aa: CASDPRPGTYEQYF; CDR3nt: TGTGCCAGCGACCCCCGTCCAGGAACCTACGAGCAGTACTTC
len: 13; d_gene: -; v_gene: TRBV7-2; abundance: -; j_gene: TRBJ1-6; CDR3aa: CASRVDFISPLHF; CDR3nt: TGTGCCAGCAGGGTAGACTTCATATCACCCCTCCACTTT
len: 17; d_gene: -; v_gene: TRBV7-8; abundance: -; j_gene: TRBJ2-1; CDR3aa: CASSLSGGQVSYNEQFF; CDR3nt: TGTGCCAGCAGCTTAAGTGGTGGGCAGGTGTCCTACAATGAGCAGTTCTTC
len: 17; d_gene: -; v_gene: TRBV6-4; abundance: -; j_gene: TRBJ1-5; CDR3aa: CASSDSPRVRRNQPQHF; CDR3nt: TGTGCCAGCAGTGACTCCCCCCGGGTACGGCGCAATCAGCCCCAGCATTTT
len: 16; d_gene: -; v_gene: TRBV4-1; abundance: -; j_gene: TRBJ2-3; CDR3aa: CASSQVGGRGTDTQYF; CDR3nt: TGCGCCAGCAGCCAAGTGGGTGGAAGGGGCACAGATACGCAGTATTTT
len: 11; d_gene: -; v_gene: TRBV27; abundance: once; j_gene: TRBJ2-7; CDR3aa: CASSGSYEQYF; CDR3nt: TGTGCCAGCAGTGGCTCCTACGAGCAGTACTTC
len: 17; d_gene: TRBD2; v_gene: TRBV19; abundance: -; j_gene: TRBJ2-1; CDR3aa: CATEVYGTSGGHNEQFF; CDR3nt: TGTGCCACCGAGGTATATGGGACTAGCGGGGGGCACAATGAGCAGTTCTTC
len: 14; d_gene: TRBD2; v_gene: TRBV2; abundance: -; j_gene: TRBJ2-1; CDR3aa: CASSGGGFWNEQFF; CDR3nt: TGTGCCAGCAGTGGCGGGGGGTTCTGGAATGAGCAGTTCTTC
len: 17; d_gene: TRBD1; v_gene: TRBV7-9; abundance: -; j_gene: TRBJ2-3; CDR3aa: CASSFTLGQGALDTQYF; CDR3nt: TGTGCCAGCAGCTTCACCCTCGGACAGGGGGCATTGGATACGCAGTATTTT
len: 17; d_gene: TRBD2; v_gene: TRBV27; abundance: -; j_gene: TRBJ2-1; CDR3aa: CASSTGTSGRNYNEQFF; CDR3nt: TGTGCCAGCAGTACAGGGACTAGCGGGAGGAACTACAATGAGCAGTTCTTC
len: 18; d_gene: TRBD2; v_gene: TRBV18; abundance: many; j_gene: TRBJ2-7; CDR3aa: CASSLYRGLAGDENEQYF; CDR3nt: TGTGCCAGCTCTCTCTATCGGGGACTAGCGGGAGATGAGAACGAGCAGTACTTC
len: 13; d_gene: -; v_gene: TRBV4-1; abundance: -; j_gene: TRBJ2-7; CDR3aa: CASSQAPGYEQYF; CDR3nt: TGCGCCAGCAGCCAAGCCCCCGGCTACGAGCAGTACTTC
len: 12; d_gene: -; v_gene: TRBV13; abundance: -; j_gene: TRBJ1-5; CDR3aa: CASSSGTRPQHF; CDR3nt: TGTGCCAGCAGCTCCGGGACACGGCCCCAGCATTTT
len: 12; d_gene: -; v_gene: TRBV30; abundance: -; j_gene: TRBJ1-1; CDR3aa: CAWSKGVTEAFF; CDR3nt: TGTGCCTGGAGTAAGGGGGTCACTGAAGCTTTCTTT
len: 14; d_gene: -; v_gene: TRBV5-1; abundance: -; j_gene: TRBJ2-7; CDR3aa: CASSPDGFNYEQYF; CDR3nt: TGCGCCAGCTCCCCGGACGGATTCAACTACGAGCAGTACTTC
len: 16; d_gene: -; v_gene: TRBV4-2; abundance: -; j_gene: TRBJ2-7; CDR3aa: CASSQDRRGVPYEQYF; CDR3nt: TGTGCCAGCAGCCAAGATCGCAGGGGCGTACCCTACGAGCAGTACTTC
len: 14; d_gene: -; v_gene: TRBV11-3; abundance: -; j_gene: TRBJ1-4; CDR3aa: CASSPHGGDEKLFF; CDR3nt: TGTGCCAGCAGCCCCCATGGGGGGGATGAAAAACTGTTTTTT
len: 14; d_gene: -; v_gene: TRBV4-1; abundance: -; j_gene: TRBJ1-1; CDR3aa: CASSPRQTNTEAFF; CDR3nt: TGCGCCAGCAGCCCTCGACAGACGAACACTGAAGCTTTCTTT
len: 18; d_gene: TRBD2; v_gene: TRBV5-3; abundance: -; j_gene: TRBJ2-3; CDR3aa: CARSFTSGGTDKNGTQYF; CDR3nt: TGTGCCAGAAGCTTTACTAGCGGGGGGACCGATAAAAATGGTACGCAGTATTTT
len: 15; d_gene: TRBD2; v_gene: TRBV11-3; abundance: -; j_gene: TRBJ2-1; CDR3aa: CASSSLAGDYNEQFF; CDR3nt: TGTGCCAGCAGCTCACTAGCGGGGGACTACAATGAGCAGTTCTTC
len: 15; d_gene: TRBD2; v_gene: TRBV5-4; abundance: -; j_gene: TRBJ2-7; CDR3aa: CASSLEMREGPEQYF; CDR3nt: TGTGCCAGCAGCTTGGAGATGCGGGAGGGCCCCGAGCAGTACTTC